What follows describes a single T cell receptor beta chain. What antigen it recognizes has not been identified. Per-base quality was not reported, and no clone a single base away is much larger than it. For CDR1 and CDR2, the germline V gene lists ENHRY and SYGVKD. The trim is 3 bases for V and 2 bases for J, with a gap of 5 bases between the germline ends. The CDR3 runs 12 residues from the cysteine to the phenylalanine. Only CDR3 DNA remains: 36 bases, in frame from the first base. The CDR3 regions of human TCRbeta chains were subjected to immunosequencing. The original pipeline was this. TCRs in the repertoires were compared against a reference library of SARS-CoV-2-specific TCRs that had been generated with the MIRA antigen-specificity platform. Breadth was defined as the fraction of unique TCRs that were SARS-CoV-2-associated, and depth was defined as the fraction of total T cells that were SARS-CoV-2-associated. Using the MIRA data, each spike-specific TCR was mapped to the spike region that the TCR reacts to and placed in a CD4 or CD8 class. Log10-transformed breadth and depth values were compared by one-way ANOVA with Sidak's multiple comparisons tests. The table was pulled from immuneACCESS by TCRdb, which kept in-frame rearrangements only. Such tables lose some clones; where checked, under half of the loss comes from unresolved V genes, and the rest has no known cause. D and trimming come from the DNA, and the V and J calls and clone size come from that table. This sample comprises some 130,000 clones, around 90% of them detected only once. The ten most abundant clones make up roughly 6.3% of the sample.

This record comes from a study of T cell responses to AZD1222 COVID-19 vaccine (dated by TCRdb to the early 2020s). Background on the whole study: AZD1222 recipients with second doses at about 4 weeks or about 12 weeks were pooled, because spike-specific TCR depth and breadth did not differ between schedules. TCR sequencing covered approximately 230 trial participants: 200 to 210 given two doses of AZD1222 and 26 given two doses of MenACWY control vaccine. Trial participants were enrolled by age into subgroups of 18-55, 56-69 and 70-plus years, and roughly 160, 29 and 62 TCR-sequenced participants, respectively, were included in these subgroups. Study-level results and caveats: The 56-69-year group was small, and its depth increase did not reach significance, likely because of low power. No day 14 peak-response samples were available, so repertoires were characterized only after the peak T cell response. Participants were mostly white British and included more females than males, and it was suggested by the authors that clonal diversity may have been underestimated. Nearly half of unique spike-specific TCRs reportedly recognized epitopes outside regions mutated in the B.1.351 and B.1.1.7 variants. Vaccine-associated CD4 TCRs spanned the whole spike protein, with dominant responses in regions 160-218 and 743-854. Conclusions about previously exposed vaccinees are limited, since just a handful of AZD1222 recipients were seropositive for SARS-CoV-2 at baseline. Spike-specific TCR breadth and depth rose significantly after two AZD1222 doses compared with day 0 and with MenACWY recipients.

The time point label for this specimen denotes: baseline before first vaccination. Vaccinee samples came from UK trials COV001 and COV002, including a single-blind randomized controlled phase 2/3 trial of AZD1222 (ChAdOx1 nCoV-19) in healthy adults. Trial participant PBMC samples were collected at day 0 and day 28 after the second dose for TCRbeta chain sequencing. The chain is assembled from TRBV10-3 and TRBJ2-7; the D gene is not confidently resolved. Sample: peripheral blood, taken on day 0 of AZD1222 vaccination. This receptor was taken from an adult in good health. CDR3 region: CAISDGAYEQYF. The nucleotide sequence reads TGTGCCATCAGTGACGGAGCCTACGAGCAGTACTTC.